Listed here are 30 T cell receptor beta chains from one sample, sequenced in a study of cytomegalovirus exposure and HLA in healthy donors. The PCR had 60 Vbeta and 13 Jbeta primers. TCRdb's table, derived via immunoSEQ multiplex PCR, lists solely in-frame clones and lacks some. The sample includes around 150,000 clones, roughly 70% seen only once; the top ten take around 3%. Sequenced input: PBMCs. The receptor set was obtained from a woman between 50 and 59 years old in good health and CMV-seropositive.

The chain uses TRBV29-1 and TRBJ1-5, with D possibly TRBD1 on 5 matching bases. Trimming took off 5 bases at V and 4 bases at J, with 15 bases between the two ends. Looked up from germline, CDR1 is SQVTM and CDR2 is ANQGSEA. The CDR3 sequence is 14 residues long. The DNA of the CDR3 is TGCAGCGTTCTCCTTTCGGGGGTGAATCAGCCCCAGCATTTT. Translation: CSVLLSGVNQPQHF. Full variable domain (outside the CDR3, taken from reference TRBV29-1 and TRBJ1-5): SAVISQKPSRDICQRGTSLTIQCQVDSQVTMMFWYRQQPGQSLTLIATANQGSEATYESGFVIDKFPISRPNLTFSTLTVSNMSPEDSSIYLCSVLLSGVNQPQHFGDGTRLSIL.

The chain recombines TRBV19 with TRBJ1-6; D is possibly TRBD1 (6 bases). The CDR3 spans 15 residues. Germline-derived CDR1 and CDR2 are LNHDA and SQIVND (reference sequence). Trimming removed 4 bases from V and 4 bases from J, with 11 bases in between. The CDR3 coding sequence is TGTGCCAGTAGTAGCCGAGGACAGTATAATTCACCCCTCCACTTT. It codes for CASSSRGQYNSPLHF. The variable domain in full, with the rest retrieved from reference TRBV19 and TRBJ1-6, is DGGITQSPKYLFRKEGQNVTLSCEQNLNHDAMYWYRQDPGQGLRLIYYSQIVNDFQKGDIAEGYSVSREKKESFPLTVTSAQKNPTAFYLCASSSRGQYNSPLHFGNGTRLTVT.

This rearrangement joins TRBV5-4 to TRBJ2-5; D possibly corresponds to TRBD2 (5 bases). CDR3 length equals 14 residues. The V gene's germline CDR1 is SGHNT and CDR2 YYREEE (reference sequence). V lost 3 bases and J lost 4, with 13 bases in between. DNA for the CDR3: TGTGCCAGCAGCTCCTATACTAGTGGAGAGACCCAGTACTTC. Translated, it gives CASSSYTSGETQYF.

The J gene is TRBJ1-2, the V gene TRBV30; 9 bases align to TRBD1. The CDR3 runs to 15 residues. V dropped 5 bases and J dropped 5; count of bases not matched to a gene: 12. Germline V gene lookup returns CDR1 GTSNPN and CDR2 SVGIG (reference sequence). The DNA of the CDR3 is TGTGCCTGGGGGGGACCGGACAGGGGACTTTATGGCTACACCTTC. Translated: CAWGGPDRGLYGYTF.

V and J are TRBV27 and TRBJ2-1; 7 bases agree with TRBD1. Germline trimming cut 6 bases from V and 8 bases from J; bases unmatched to any gene: 10. Germline loops: CDR1 MNHEY, CDR2 SMNVEV (reference sequence). CDR3 length: 14 amino acids. This chain's CDR3 is CASSESGGFDEQFF. The CDR3 DNA is TGTGCCAGCAGCGAATCAGGGGGTTTCGATGAGCAGTTCTTC.

In DNA, the CDR3 is TGTGCCAGCAGCGCCGACAGGGGGCTTGAAAAACTGTTTTTT. This translates into CASSADRGLEKLFF. The rearrangement links TRBV7-6 to TRBJ1-4; 10 nucleotides match TRBD1. This CDR3 is built from 14 residues. V was pared by 5 bases and J by 7 bases, with 4 bases of the junction left unmatched. Germline assignment: CDR1 SGHVS and CDR2 FNYEAQ.

In this sample, this clone turned up a few times. The rearrangement uses TRBV5-1 and TRBJ1-6; D may be TRBD1 (6 bases). V lost 4 bases, J lost 14 bases, and 16 bases lay in between. The germline V gene encodes CDR1 SGHRS and CDR2 YFSETQ. This CDR3 comprises 13 residues. CDR3 protein: CASSPGQSRTLHF. The DNA of the CDR3 is TGCGCCAGCAGCCCTGGACAGTCGCGTACCCTCCACTTT. Supplemented by reference TRBV5-1 and TRBJ1-6, the full variable domain reads KAGVTQTPRYLIKTRGQQVTLSCSPISGHRSVSWYQQTPGQGLQFLFEYFSETQRNKGNFPGRFSGRQFSNSRSEMNVSTLELGDSALYLCASSPGQSRTLHFGNGTRLTVT.

The rearrangement joins TRBV5-1 to TRBJ2-7; possibly TRBD2 for D (5 bases). V was shortened by 0 bases and J by 9 bases, with 16 bases between the two germline ends. CDR1 is SGHRS and CDR2 is YFSETQ in the germline V gene. The CDR3 runs to 14 residues. CDR3 DNA sequence: TGCGCCAGCAGCTTGGTTGGGGAGTTTTCCGCGCAGTACTTC. Translation: CASSLVGEFSAQYF.

The rearrangement links TRBV5-1 to TRBJ1-2, with TRBD1 matching 9 bases. The CDR3 loop spans 15 amino acids. CDR1 is SGHRS, CDR2 YFSETQ, per germline. The V segment lost 3 bases and the J segment 4 bases; nucleotides outside the gene matches: 7. The chain's CDR3 is CASSSPGQGFYGYTF. Here the CDR3 DNA reads TGCGCCAGCAGCTCTCCGGGACAGGGCTTCTATGGCTACACCTTC.

This clone was counted a few times. The CDR3 is CASREYSGGPSAQYF. Written as DNA, the CDR3 is TGTGCCAGCAGGGAATATAGCGGGGGCCCTTCGGCCCAGTACTTC. The rearrangement joins TRBV6-1 to TRBJ2-5, with 9 bases identical to TRBD2. Germline V gene data show CDR1 as MNHNS and CDR2 as SASEGT. There are 15 residues in the CDR3. J gave up 9 bases and V 6 bases, and 14 bases lay outside the gene matches.

The chain has TRBV7-3 and TRBJ2-3, with 7 positions matching TRBD2. The germline V gene has CDR1 SGHTA and CDR2 FQGTGA. This CDR3 has 12 residues. V lost 5 bases to trimming and J lost 4 bases; unmatched junction nucleotides: 0. Here the CDR3 reads CASSRGADTQYF. The CDR3, as DNA: TGTGCCAGCAGCCGGGGGGCAGATACGCAGTATTTT.

The chain is built from TRBV30 and TRBJ1-1; perhaps TRBD1 as D (6 bases). The CDR3 is 15 amino acids. V was clipped by 1 base and J by 2 bases, with 14 bases between them. Germline values: CDR1 GTSNPN, CDR2 SVGIG (reference sequence). CDR3 amino acids: CAWSGPGTHNTEAFF. Here the CDR3 DNA reads TGTGCCTGGAGTGGCCCCGGGACACATAACACTGAAGCTTTCTTT.

The CDR3 region has the DNA TGTGCCAGCAGCTTAGATAGGACTAAACCCGGATACGAGCAGTACTTC. Translation: CASSLDRTKPGYEQYF. The chain links TRBV11-2 to TRBJ2-7; tentative D call: TRBD2 (6 bases). Germline V gene sequence: CDR1 SGHAT, CDR2 FQNNGV. The CDR3 has 16 residues. V dropped 0 bases and J dropped 4 bases, with 16 bases sitting between them.

This clone has more than one count but fewer than ten. The chain employs TRBV2 and TRBJ2-1; the match to TRBD1 covers 10 bases. The CDR3 consists of 15 residues. Trimming at V came to 4 bases and at J to 2 bases, leaving 2 bases not matched to a gene. Germline V gene lookup returns CDR1 SNHLY and CDR2 FYNNEI. Here the CDR3 DNA reads TGTGCCAGCAGTGCAGGGACAGGGGCCTACAATGAGCAGTTCTTC. Protein product: CASSAGTGAYNEQFF.

The chain has TRBV23-1 and TRBJ1-5, with 9 bases fitting TRBD1. TRBV23-1 carries the ORF label, with uncertain function. The CDR3 length is 17 residues. V lost 3 bases, J lost 4 bases, and 10 bases stayed unmatched. The CDR3 coding sequence is TGCGCCAGCAGTCAGGGGACAGGGCATGACTCAAATCAGCCCCAGCATTTT. Its protein is CASSQGTGHDSNQPQHF.

The chain joins TRBV4-1 to TRBJ1-6; D gene ambiguous. Germline values: CDR1 MGHRA, CDR2 YSYEKL. Between the trimmed V and J ends, which lost 1 base and 0 bases, there was a span of 10 bases. The CDR3 contains 17 residues. The CDR3 nucleotides read TGCGCCAGCAGCCAAGTGGTCCGGGGCTCCTATAATTCACCCCTCCACTTT. Translation: CASSQVVRGSYNSPLHF.

The gene calls are TRBV9 and TRBJ2-3; 11 bases are a match to TRBD2. V lost 0 bases, J lost 3 bases, and 6 bases stayed unmatched. Germline CDR1 is SGDLS and CDR2 is YYNGEE. The CDR3 totals 17 residues. CDR3 bases: TGTGCCAGCAGCGTAGGTAGCGGGGGGGTGCGGACAGATACGCAGTATTTT. Encoded protein: CASSVGSGGVRTDTQYF. Full variable domain (remainder filled in from reference TRBV9 and TRBJ2-3): DSGVTQTPKHLITATGQRVTLRCSPRSGDLSVYWYQQSLDQGLQFLIQYYNGEERAKGNILERFSAQQFPDLHSELNLSSLELGDSALYFCASSVGSGGVRTDTQYFGPGTRLTVL.

V gene TRBV7-9 combines with J gene TRBJ1-2; D gene unclear. Germline loops: CDR1 SEHNR, CDR2 FQNEAQ (reference sequence). V was trimmed by 1 base and J by 8 bases, leaving 11 bases between them. The CDR3 spans 13 residues. CDR3 protein: CASSLGGSEGYTF. In nucleotides, the CDR3 is TGTGCCAGCAGCTTAGGAGGGAGCGAGGGCTACACCTTC.

This rearrangement joins TRBV4-1 to TRBJ2-1; 9 positions match TRBD2. V lost 2 bases, J lost 5 bases, and 16 bases stayed unmatched. CDR3 length equals 19 residues. The germline V gene has CDR1 MGHRA and CDR2 YSYEKL. The CDR3 DNA sequence: TGCGCCAGCAGCCAATCCGGGCCCCGTAGCGGGGGAGCTAACAATGAGCAGTTCTTC. Its protein is CASSQSGPRSGGANNEQFF.

The V call is TRBV5-1, the J call TRBJ2-1, with TRBD2 matching over 9 bases. Germline V CDR1 and CDR2: SGHRS, YFSETQ. The length of the CDR3 is 15 residues. The trim removed 3 bases at V and 8 bases at J, leaving 9 bases unmatched. CDR3 loop: CASSSLGGGEDEQFF. The CDR3 nucleotides are TGCGCCAGCAGCTCCCTGGGCGGGGGGGAGGATGAGCAGTTCTTC.

This clone has more than one count but fewer than ten. The chain has TRBV6-5 and TRBJ2-1, with D possibly TRBD2 on 6 matching bases. V was shortened by 0 bases and J by 10 bases, with 10 bases between the two germline ends. This CDR3 is built from 13 residues. Looked up from germline, CDR1 is MNHEY and CDR2 is SVGAGI. CDR3 protein: CASSYSGSGEQFF. CDR3 DNA: TGTGCCAGCAGTTACTCGGGGAGCGGGGAGCAGTTCTTC.

There are a few counts of this clone. The chain carries TRBV27 and TRBJ1-6; D is ambiguous. Per germline, CDR1 MNHEY and CDR2 SMNVEV (reference sequence). Deletions cut 3 bases from V and 10 bases from J, with 7 bases between. CDR3 length: 12 amino acids. CDR3 nucleotides: TGTGCCAGCAGTTTTGCACGGTCACCCCTCCACTTT. It yields the protein CASSFARSPLHF.

This clone was seen a handful of times. The rearrangement joins TRBV6-5 to TRBJ2-1, with D possibly matching TRBD2 (6 bases). Trimming took off 2 bases at V and 9 bases at J, with 8 bases between the two ends. The CDR3 is 12 residues long. CDR1 MNHEY and CDR2 SVGAGI come from the germline V gene. CDR3 in amino acids: CASSYLSGEQFF. The CDR3 DNA reads as TGTGCCAGCAGTTACCTTAGCGGTGAGCAGTTCTTC.

This clone was recorded only once. The V and J genes are TRBV9 and TRBJ1-2; tentatively, D is TRBD1 (6 bases). The germline CDR1 and CDR2 sequences are SGDLS and YYNGEE. The CDR3 consists of 20 residues. V lost 0 bases and J 4 bases, leaving 28 bases between the germline ends. The CDR3 sequence: CASSVGVQGLEGGYSYGYTF. DNA of the CDR3: TGTGCCAGCAGCGTAGGCGTGCAGGGGCTCGAGGGAGGGTATAGCTATGGCTACACCTTC.

This clone was recorded a few times. The genes are TRBV2 and TRBJ1-1; the D gene is possibly TRBD1 (5 bases). Germline assignment: CDR1 SNHLY and CDR2 FYNNEI. This CDR3 is built from 18 residues. The V and J ends lost 3 bases and 0 bases respectively, with 20 bases between them. The chain's CDR3 is CASSDTRRARVMNTEAFF. The DNA for the CDR3 is TGTGCCAGCAGTGATACTCGCAGGGCGCGAGTAATGAACACTGAAGCTTTCTTT.

This clone was observed a single time. The rearrangement uses TRBV11-2 and TRBJ2-3; D may be TRBD2 (6 bases). V dropped 3 bases and J dropped 0 bases, with 10 bases sitting between them. This CDR3 contains 15 residues. Germline loops: CDR1 SGHAT, CDR2 FQNNGV. The CDR3 spells CASSLGGVSTDTQYF. CDR3 nucleotide sequence: TGTGCCAGCAGCTTGGGCGGGGTTAGCACAGATACGCAGTATTTT.

In its sample, this clone was seen a few times. In DNA form, the CDR3 reads TGTGCCAGCAGTGAATCGATCGGGACATCTTACAATGAGCAGTTCTTC. Residues: CASSESIGTSYNEQFF. The chain couples TRBV6-1 to TRBJ2-1, with D possibly being TRBD1 (6 bases). The germline gives CDR1 MNHNS, CDR2 SASEGT. V was clipped by 2 bases and J by 4 bases, with 15 bases between them. This CDR3 has 16 residues.

V usage is TRBV7-6 and J usage is TRBJ2-1; no clear D. Germline-derived CDR1 and CDR2 are SGHVS and FNYEAQ. The V end was cut by 5 bases, the J end by 0 bases, with 5 bases between. CDR3 length: 13 residues. CDR3 protein: CASSQLSYNEQFF. The DNA for the CDR3 is TGTGCCAGCAGCCAACTCTCCTACAATGAGCAGTTCTTC.

The chain uses TRBV7-9 and TRBJ1-6; 10 nucleotides agree with TRBD1. The V and J ends lost 5 bases and 8 bases, in that order; junction bases with no gene match: 0. In germline, CDR1 is SEHNR, CDR2 FQNEAQ (reference sequence). The CDR3 has 13 amino acids. The CDR3 DNA sequence: TGTGCCAGCAGCGGGACAGGGGATTCACCCCTCCACTTT. The encoded protein is CASSGTGDSPLHF. The full variable domain, in which reference TRBV7-9 and TRBJ1-6 provide the parts outside the CDR3, is DTGVSQNPRHKITKRGQNVTFRCDPISEHNRLYWYRQTLGQGPEFLTYFQNEAQLEKSRLLSDRFSAERPKGSFSTLEIQRTEQGDSAMYLCASSGTGDSPLHFGNGTRLTVT.

The J gene is TRBJ1-3, the V gene TRBV11-2; unclear D gene. CDR1 is SGHAT and CDR2 is FQNNGV in the germline V gene. The CDR3 covers 15 residues. The V and J ends lost 3 bases and 4 bases respectively, with 13 bases between them. CDR3 bases: TGTGCCAGCAGCTTCACAGCAATACGGGGAAACACCATATATTTT. Translated: CASSFTAIRGNTIYF.